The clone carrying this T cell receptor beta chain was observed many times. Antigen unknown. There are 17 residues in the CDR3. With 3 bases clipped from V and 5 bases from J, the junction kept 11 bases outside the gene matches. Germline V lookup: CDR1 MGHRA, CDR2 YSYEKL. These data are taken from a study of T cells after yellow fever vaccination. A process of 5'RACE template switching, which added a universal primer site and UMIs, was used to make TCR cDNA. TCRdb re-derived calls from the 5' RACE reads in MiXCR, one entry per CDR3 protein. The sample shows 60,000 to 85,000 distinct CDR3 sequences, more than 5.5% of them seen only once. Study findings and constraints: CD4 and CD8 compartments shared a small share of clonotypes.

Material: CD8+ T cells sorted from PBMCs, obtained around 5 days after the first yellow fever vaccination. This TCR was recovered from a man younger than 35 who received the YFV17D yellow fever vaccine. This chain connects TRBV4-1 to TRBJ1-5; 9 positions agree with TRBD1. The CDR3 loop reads CASSHLWTGEDHQPQHF. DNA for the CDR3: TGCGCCAGCAGCCATTTGTGGACAGGGGAGGACCATCAGCCCCAGCATTTT.